The following is a T cell receptor (beta chain) sequence with its context. Antigen specificity is unknown. TCRdb reprocessed the 5' RACE reads, keeping one entry per CDR3 protein, no DNA. This sample's table has a few hundred thousand distinct CDR3 sequences. After skipping T cell sorting, the authors isolated total RNA from whole blood. This sample is part of a study of monozygotic twins with inflammatory bowel disease. Study conclusions and caveats: Differences in immunosuppressive treatment may have been a source of added variability in patient repertoires.

The origin of this receptor is a human donor with ulcerative colitis or Crohn's disease, or a healthy co-twin of an affected twin (not recorded which). The sequenced sample was blood.

The CDR3 region is CASSLYSTNYGYTF. This rearrangement joins TRBV5-1 to TRBJ1-2. The CDR3 totals 14 residues. Germline CDR1 and CDR2: SGHRS and YFSETQ.